This T cell receptor beta chain was sequenced during a study of Graves' ophthalmopathy and Graves' hyperthyroidism (dated by TCRdb to 2016 to 2019). Concerning the study at large: A patient counted as having stable hyperthyroidism if there was no progression to ophthalmopathy within 18 months of follow-up. The study used TCR beta repertoire signatures to distinguish Graves' ophthalmopathy from Graves' hyperthyroidism and to predict progression to ophthalmopathy. In total, 135 blood samples were TCR-sequenced: 40 to 45 ophthalmopathy, approximately 80 hyperthyroidism and roughly 17 hyperthyroidism-to-ophthalmopathy patients. A discovery set of 100 patients (43 ophthalmopathy, 55 to 65 stable hyperthyroidism) was enrolled to explore V-J signatures distinguishing ophthalmopathy from hyperthyroidism. An independent validation cohort comprised under 20 hyperthyroidism patients and roughly 15 patients who later progressed from hyperthyroidism to ophthalmopathy. In six hyperthyroidism patients, T-cell repertoires of thyroid tissue and blood were compared. Following sampling, methimazole starting at 30 mg daily was administered to hyperthyroidism patients, and high-dose intravenous methylprednisolone was administered to ophthalmopathy patients.

This clonotype has a handful of counts. Its binding antigen is unknown. Nothing much larger sits one base from this clone, and base qualities are not available. Hyperthyroidism patients were newly diagnosed, with disease duration under 2 months, and aged 18 to 65 years. Patients were excluded if they had other autoimmune diseases, uncontrolled infections, pregnancy or lactation. Clinical symptoms, serum thyroxine, TRAb, thyroid ultrasound and orbital computed tomography were used for diagnosis. Total RNA was extracted using Trizol reagent, and RNA quality was checked on an Agilent 2100 Bioanalyzer. For repertoire sequencing, TCR beta CDR3 regions were amplified from RNA transcripts. HTBI primers and the Qiagen OneStep RT-PCR kit were used in a first-round RT-PCR, which was followed by a second-round multiplex PCR, size selection and purification. Libraries were sequenced paired-end with 100 bp reads on an Illumina HiSeq2000. Per the original workflow: Reads were processed with SOAPnuke, discarding reads with adapters, uncalled bases, mean Phred below 15, or no exact constant-primer or identifier match. High-quality paired reads were merged with COPE v1.2.5. Clonotypes were defined as unique nucleotide sequences and were aligned to IMGT TRB V, D and J references using MiTCR v1.1. Analysis was restricted to V-J combinations with a frequency above 0.0001, which covered 98% to 99.2% of repertoires. A TCR clonal expansion and chaos score per V-J combination was defined as the ratio of F50 clonal expansion to chaos observed in the TCRdist matrix. Welch's t-statistics and random forest were used to narrow the features down to more than 10 V-J combinations, which were then fed into a naive Bayes classifier. Thyroid-blood repertoire similarity was quantified with the Morisita-Horn index. The public reads were run again by TCRdb, first through fastp at Q25 and then through MiXCR, and only productive beta chains were kept. Identical CDR3 proteins give one entry, which carries the most common genes and DNA. These V and J calls are TCRdb output, not the study's own analysis. Counted in this sample were around 1.1 million distinct CDR3 sequences; less than 45% of them appeared once. The ten top clones hold roughly 10% of the sample.

The paper's findings and limits, for the study overall: In cross-validation, the 13-signature model distinguished ophthalmopathy from stable hyperthyroidism with 85% to 90% sensitivity and approximately 81% specificity, and in the test set the corresponding values were roughly 80% and 76%. No statistical method was used to predetermine the sample size, and group allocation was not hidden from the investigators. Most expanded thyroid clonotypes with frequency above 0.001 were also detected in blood, suggesting blood repertoires may reflect the thyroid immune response. In validation, the model predicted ophthalmopathy progression with 70.59% sensitivity and roughly 78% specificity; around twelve predicted patients were CT-confirmed with GO in a median of about 7.1 months.

V lost 5 bases and J lost 5 bases; the stretch between them is 15 bases long. Taken from cysteine to phenylalanine, the CDR3 has 15 residues. The read is trimmed to its CDR3 DNA, 45 bases read in frame from base 1. The germline V gene supplies CDR1 MNHNS and CDR2 SASEGT. The sequence derives from an adult man with Graves' hyperthyroidism. The chain links TRBV6-1 with TRBJ2-2; the D gene remains uncertain. Source material: peripheral blood or thyroid tissue (not recorded which). CDR3 region: CASSMPKADTGELFF. The DNA sequence is as follows: TGTGCCAGCAGTATGCCGAAGGCGGATACCGGGGAGCTGTTTTTT.